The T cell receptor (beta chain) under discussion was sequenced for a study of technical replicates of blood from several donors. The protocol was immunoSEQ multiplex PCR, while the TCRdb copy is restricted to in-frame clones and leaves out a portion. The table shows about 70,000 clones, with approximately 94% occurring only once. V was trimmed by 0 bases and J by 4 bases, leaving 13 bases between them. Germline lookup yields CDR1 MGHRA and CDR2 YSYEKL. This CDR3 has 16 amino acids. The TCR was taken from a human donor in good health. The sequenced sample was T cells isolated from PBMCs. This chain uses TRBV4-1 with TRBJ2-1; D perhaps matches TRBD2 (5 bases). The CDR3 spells CASSQDRGPPYNEQFF. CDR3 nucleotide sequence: TGCGCCAGCAGCCAAGATCGAGGGCCTCCTTACAATGAGCAGTTCTTC.